The T cell receptor beta chain described here comes from a study of blood T cell repertoires in COVID-19 (dated by TCRdb to the early 2020s). Regarding the study in general: Collaborator samples came from the United States, Italy and Spain and covered acute and convalescent phases of COVID-19. The prospective study material was composed of cDNA or gDNA derived from T cells, B-cell-depleted T cells, or PBMCs. The dataset comprised deeply sampled blood TCRbeta repertoires from subjects exposed to, actively infected with, or recovered from COVID-19. A freely available public database, intended as a resource for researchers studying the immune response to SARS-CoV-2, is where the repertoires were released. Samples were obtained from the ongoing ImmuneRACE study (first 160 participants) and from about 1,300 subjects provided by 6 global collaborators. Sample metadata almost always included a de-identified subject ID, COVID-19 status, age in years and sex. Where available, HLA class I and class II types were obtained from metadata supplied by the sample provider rather than from assay-based typing.

Each collaborating institution followed its own protocols to collect whole blood in K2EDTA tubes. For TCRbeta analysis, collaborator samples were shipped as frozen whole blood, as isolated PBMCs, or as DNA extracted from either sample type. General conclusions and limits of the study: Clinical and demographic metadata were provided uncurated, with the amount varying by source and participant.

CDR1 ENHRY and CDR2 SYGVKD were looked up in the germline V gene. V is shortened by 7 bases, J by 5 bases, and the region joining them spans 14 bases. Spanning cysteine to phenylalanine, the CDR3 consists of 13 amino acids. The read is trimmed to its CDR3 DNA, 39 bases read in frame from base 1. With respect to this clone: Its antigen is currently not known. Nothing much larger sits one base from this clone, and base qualities are not available.

TCRbeta CDR3 regions were amplified from genomic DNA by means of the immunoSEQ Assay, a bias-controlled multiplex PCR. Per the source publication's procedure: The number of nucleated cells in each sample was estimated by amplification of reference gene primers within the assay. To quantify the absolute abundance of each unique TCRbeta CDR3 rearrangement, sequence reads were collapsed and filtered. Productive Simpson clonality was computed per sample as the square root of Simpson's diversity index over productive rearrangements. Held by TCRdb, this immuneACCESS table contains in-frame sequences only and omits some clones. Under half of the omission traces to an unresolved V gene where checked; the cause of the rest is unknown. V and J calls and clone size are given by that table; D and trimming were obtained from the DNA. For this sample the table gives about 120,000 clones, of which around 87% were detected only once. Under 35% of the sample rests with the top ten.

The rearranged segments are TRBV10-3 and TRBJ2-5; the best D guess is TRBD2, with 6 bases matching. The receptor comes from a man in his 70s with active or convalescent COVID-19. Specimen: peripheral blood. CDR3 reads: CAIKGTFFETQYF. The DNA sequence is given as TGTGCCATCAAGGGGACTTTTTTTGAGACCCAGTACTTC.